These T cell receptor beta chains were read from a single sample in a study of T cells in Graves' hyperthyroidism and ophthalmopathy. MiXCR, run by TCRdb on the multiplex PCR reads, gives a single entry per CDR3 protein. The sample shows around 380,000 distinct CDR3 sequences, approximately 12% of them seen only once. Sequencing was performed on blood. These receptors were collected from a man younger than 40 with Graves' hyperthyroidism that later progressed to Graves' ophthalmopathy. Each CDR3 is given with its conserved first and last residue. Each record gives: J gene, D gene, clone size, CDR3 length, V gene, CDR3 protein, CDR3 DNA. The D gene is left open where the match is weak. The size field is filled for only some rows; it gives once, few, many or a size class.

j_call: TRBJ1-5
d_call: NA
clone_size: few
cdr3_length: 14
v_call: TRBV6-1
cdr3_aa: CASSEAAGAQPQHF
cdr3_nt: TGTGCCAGCAGTGAAGCGGCAGGGGCTCAGCCCCAGCATTTT

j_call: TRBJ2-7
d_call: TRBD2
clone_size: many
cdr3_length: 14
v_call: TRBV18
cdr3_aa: CASSSSGGGYEQYF
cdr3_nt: TGTGCCAGCTCAAGTAGCGGGGGTGGCTACGAGCAGTACTTC

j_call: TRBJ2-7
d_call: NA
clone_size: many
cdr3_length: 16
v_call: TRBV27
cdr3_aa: CASSLFRVGSSYEQYF
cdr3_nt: TGTGCCAGCAGTTTATTTAGGGTGGGGAGCTCCTACGAGCAGTACTTC

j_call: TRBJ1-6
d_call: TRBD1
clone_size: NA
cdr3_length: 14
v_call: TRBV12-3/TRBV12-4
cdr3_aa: CASNDRGFNSPLHF
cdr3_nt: TGTGCCAGCAATGACAGGGGGTTTAATTCACCCCTCCACTTT

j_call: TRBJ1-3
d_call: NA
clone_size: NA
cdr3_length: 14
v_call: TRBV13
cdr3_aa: CASSQGLRGNTIYF
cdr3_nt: TGTGCCAGCAGCCAGGGGCTTCGTGGAAACACCATATATTTT

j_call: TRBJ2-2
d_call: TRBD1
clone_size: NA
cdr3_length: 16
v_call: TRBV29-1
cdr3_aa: CSVEALGQSNTGELFF
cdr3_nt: TGCAGCGTTGAGGCCCTGGGACAGTCCAACACCGGGGAGCTGTTTTTT

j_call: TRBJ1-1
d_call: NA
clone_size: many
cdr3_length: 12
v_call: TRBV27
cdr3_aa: CASRIMNTEAFF
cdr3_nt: TGTGCCAGTAGGATTATGAACACTGAAGCTTTCTTT

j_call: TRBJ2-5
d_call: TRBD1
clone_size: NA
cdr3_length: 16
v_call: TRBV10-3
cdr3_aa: CAISHLGGTGEETQYF
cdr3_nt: TGTGCCATCAGCCATTTGGGTGGGACAGGAGAAGAGACCCAGTACTTC

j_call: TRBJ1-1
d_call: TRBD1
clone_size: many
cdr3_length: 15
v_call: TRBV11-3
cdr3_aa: CASSFRQGLITEAFF
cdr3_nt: TGTGCCAGCAGCTTCAGACAGGGTTTAATTACTGAAGCTTTCTTT

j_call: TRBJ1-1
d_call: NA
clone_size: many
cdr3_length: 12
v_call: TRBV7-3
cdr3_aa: CASSDGSTEAFF
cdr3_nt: TGTGCCAGCAGCGACGGATCAACTGAAGCTTTCTTT

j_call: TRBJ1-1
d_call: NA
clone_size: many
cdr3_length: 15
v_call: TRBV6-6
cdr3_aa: CASSYSAKGDTEAFF
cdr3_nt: TGTGCCAGCAGTTACTCTGCGAAGGGGGACACTGAAGCTTTCTTT

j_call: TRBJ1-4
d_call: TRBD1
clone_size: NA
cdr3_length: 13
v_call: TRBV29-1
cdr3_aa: CSGQGDGNEKLFF
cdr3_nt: TGCAGCGGGCAGGGGGACGGTAATGAAAAACTGTTTTTT

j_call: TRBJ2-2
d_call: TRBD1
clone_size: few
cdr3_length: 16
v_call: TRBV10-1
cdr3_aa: CASSKGRGYNTGELFF
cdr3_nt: TGCGCCAGCAGTAAAGGCAGGGGGTACAACACCGGGGAGCTGTTTTTT

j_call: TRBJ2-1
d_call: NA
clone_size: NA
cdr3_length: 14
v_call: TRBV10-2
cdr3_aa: CASTPLQGGYEQFF
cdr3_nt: TGCGCCAGCACCCCTTTGCAGGGAGGTTATGAGCAGTTCTTC

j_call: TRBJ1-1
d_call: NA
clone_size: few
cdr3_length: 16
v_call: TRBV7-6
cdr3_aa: CASSTLGAPLNTEAFF
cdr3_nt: TGTGCCAGCAGCACATTAGGGGCGCCCCTGAACACTGAAGCTTTCTTT

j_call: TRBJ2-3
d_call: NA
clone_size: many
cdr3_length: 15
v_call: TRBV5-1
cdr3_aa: CASSLQETSTDTQYF
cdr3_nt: TGCGCCAGCAGCCTACAGGAGACTAGCACAGATACGCAGTATTTT

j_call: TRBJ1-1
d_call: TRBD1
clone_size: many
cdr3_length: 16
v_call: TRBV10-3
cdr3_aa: CAISPNPTGVNTEAFF
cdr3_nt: TGTGCCATCAGTCCAAACCCTACAGGGGTCAACACTGAAGCTTTCTTT

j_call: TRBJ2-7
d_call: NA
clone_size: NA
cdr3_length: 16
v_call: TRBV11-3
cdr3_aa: CASSLSRDRFSYEQYF
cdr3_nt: TGTGCCAGCAGCTTATCCCGGGACCGATTTTCCTACGAGCAGTACTTC

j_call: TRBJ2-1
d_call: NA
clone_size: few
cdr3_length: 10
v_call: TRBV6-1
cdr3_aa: CASSEPEQFF
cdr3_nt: TGTGCCAGCAGTGAACCAGAGCAGTTCTTC

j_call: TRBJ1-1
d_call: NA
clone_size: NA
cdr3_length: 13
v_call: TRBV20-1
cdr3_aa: CSASTGVGTEAFF
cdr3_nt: TGCAGTGCGAGCACGGGTGTTGGCACTGAAGCTTTCTTT